This TCR beta chain was captured by sequencing in a study of OX40 agonist ivuxolimab in advanced cancers. The overall study: The dose-escalation cohort was about 80% male, with a mean age of 60 years, ranging about 23 to 79. Anti-PD-1, anti-PD-L1 or anti-CTLA-4 therapy given earlier was allowed, and about 38% had some.

The CDR3 length is 16 residues. Per germline, CDR1 SNHLY and CDR2 FYNNEI. Trimming at V came to 6 bases and at J to 3 bases, leaving 7 bases not matched to a gene. Profiled with immunoSEQ multiplex PCR; TCRdb holds only in-frame clones, not every one. The data hold 55,000 to 75,000 clones, with around 81% observed a single time. The gene calls are TRBV2 and TRBJ2-2; TRBD2 agrees at 10 bases. The source was CD4+ or CD8+ T cells sorted from blood, collected in a trial of the OX40 agonist ivuxolimab. The sequence derives from an adult with an advanced solid tumor such as melanoma, head and neck, liver or kidney cancer. The CDR3 DNA reads as TGTGCCAGCAGGCCTAGCGGGGGTTTGTACACCGGGGAGCTGTTTTTT. Translation: CASRPSGGLYTGELFF.